This T cell receptor (beta chain) is from a study of T cells in Graves' hyperthyroidism and ophthalmopathy (dated 2019 in TCRdb). A note on the overall study: Peripheral blood samples were taken at initial diagnosis, before any treatment was given. TCR V-J signatures able to tell the groups apart were searched for in a discovery cohort of 90 to 100 patients, of whom 43 had Graves' ophthalmopathy and about 60 had stable Graves' hyperthyroidism. Prospective prediction of ophthalmopathy was tested in an independent validation cohort of fewer than 20 hyperthyroidism patients and 17 patients who later progressed to ophthalmopathy. The 100 discovery patients were divided at random into training and test sets in a 7:3 ratio. In six Graves' hyperthyroidism patients, the study also compared T-cell repertoires from thyroid tissue with T-cell repertoires from blood. After blood sampling, hyperthyroidism patients were treated with methimazole at a starting dose of 30 mg daily, and ophthalmopathy patients were treated with high-dose intravenous methylprednisolone. TCR Vbeta CDR3 sequencing of 130 to 150 peripheral blood samples (roughly 41 ophthalmopathy, 75 to 85 hyperthyroidism and roughly 17 progressor patients) is reported in the paper. The paper's findings and limits, for the study overall: A model built on a 13 V-J signature distinguished ophthalmopathy from stable hyperthyroidism, reaching around 87% sensitivity and about 81% specificity in cross-validation and 80%/75% in testing. No statistical method was used to fix the sample size in advance, and group allocation was not hidden from the investigators. Most expanded thyroid clonotypes (frequency above 0.001) were also found in blood, which suggests that blood repertoires may mirror thyroid immune responses. During validation, the model predicted progression to ophthalmopathy a median of about 6.3 months ahead of onset, with 60% to 71% sensitivity and 72.22% specificity.

TCR beta CDR3 regions were amplified from RNA transcripts. The TCR CDR3 was subjected to a first round of RT-PCR using the HTBI primer set and the Qiagen OneStep RT-PCR kit. Libraries were constructed in a second round of multiplex PCR, after which size selection and purification were carried out. Libraries were sequenced paired-end with 100 bp reads on an Illumina HiSeq2000. Processing in the source paper ran as follows. SOAPnuke was used to process the raw data, with reads discarded if the reads contained adapters or uncalled bases, had a mean Phred below 15, or lacked an exact constant-primer or identifier match. COPE v1.2.5 was used to merge the high-quality paired reads, and each unique nucleotide sequence was defined as a clonotype. Clonotypes were aligned to IMGT TRBV, TRBD and TRBJ reference segments using MiTCR v1.1. Analysis was restricted to V-J combinations with a frequency above 0.0001, which covered about 99% of repertoires. A TCS score was defined as the ratio between F50 (clonal expansion) and ExV (chaos), using BLOSUM62-based TCRdist between CDR3 peptides within each V-J. Welch's t-statistics and random forest reduced fewer than 600 V-J features to roughly 13, which were used in a naive Bayes classifier (R e1071). TCRdb trimmed public reads at Q25 via fastp, called clones via MiXCR and kept in-frame beta chains. CDR3 protein sequences are deduplicated, and each keeps its most common genes and DNA. TCRdb's processing, not the study's, gives the V and J calls here. The sample table shows 560,000 or so distinct CDR3 sequences, and 20% are seen once. In total, the top ten clones hold roughly 50% of the sample.

On this clonotype: The antigen it recognizes is unknown. Base qualities are missing; no much larger clone stands one base away.

The CDR3 covers 15 residues, taking in both the cysteine and the phenylalanine. Just CDR3 DNA is preserved here, 45 bases in frame from base 1. CDR1 SNHLY and CDR2 FYNNEI are derived from the germline V gene. From V the trimming removes 6 bases and from J it removes 7 bases, while the gene matches leave 7 bases of the junction unaccounted for. Ophthalmopathy patients had moderately to severely active disease, Clinical Activity Score of at least 3, NOSPECS grade of at least 4, and duration under 3 months. Any patient with an uncontrolled infection, another autoimmune disease, pregnancy or lactation was excluded. Diagnoses relied on clinical symptoms, serum thyroxine and TRAb, thyroid ultrasound and orbital computed tomography. PBMCs were separated from 10 ml of fresh peripheral blood using Ficoll-Paque density gradient centrifugation. Total RNA was extracted with Trizol reagent, and quality was checked on an Agilent 2100 Bioanalyzer.

The source material was blood. This sequence originates from a middle-aged man with Graves' ophthalmopathy. This chain is built from TRBV2 and TRBJ2-1; 12 central nucleotides agree with TRBD1. The CDR3 in this case is CASRGPGQGANEQFF. The DNA reads TGTGCCAGCAGAGGACCGGGACAGGGGGCTAATGAGCAGTTCTTC.